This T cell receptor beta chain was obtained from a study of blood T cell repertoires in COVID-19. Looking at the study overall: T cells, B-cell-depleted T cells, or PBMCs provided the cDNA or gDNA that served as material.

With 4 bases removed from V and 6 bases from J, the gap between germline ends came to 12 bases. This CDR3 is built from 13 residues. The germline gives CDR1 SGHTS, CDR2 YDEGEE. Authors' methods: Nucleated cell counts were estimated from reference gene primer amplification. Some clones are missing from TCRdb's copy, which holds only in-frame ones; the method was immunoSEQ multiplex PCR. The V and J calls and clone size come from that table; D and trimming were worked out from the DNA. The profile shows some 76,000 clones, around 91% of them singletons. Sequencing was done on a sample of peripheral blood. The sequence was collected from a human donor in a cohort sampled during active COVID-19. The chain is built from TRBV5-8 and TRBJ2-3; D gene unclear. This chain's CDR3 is CASSTKTGDTQYF. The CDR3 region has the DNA TGTGCCAGCAGCACAAAGACCGGGGATACGCAGTATTTT. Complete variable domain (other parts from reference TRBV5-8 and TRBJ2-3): EAGVTQSPTHLIKTRGQQATLRCSPISGHTSVYWYQQALGLGLQFLLWYDEGEERNRGNFPPRFSGRQFPNYSSELNVNALELEDSALYLCASSTKTGDTQYFGPGTRLTVL.